This TCR beta chain came from a study of CD8 T cells in ankylosing spondylitis. The CDR3 runs 14 residues. V was shortened by 6 bases and J by 2 bases, with 8 bases between the two germline ends. The germline V gene encodes CDR1 MNHEY and CDR2 SMNVEV (reference sequence). Regarding the study as a whole: Seemingly characteristic of ankylosing spondylitis blood was a TCR beta motif consisting of about 8 highly homologous variants.

Many counts were recorded for this clonotype. Its antigen is not identified. The authors made TCR beta libraries by quantitative 5'-RACE with molecular barcodes. TCRdb reprocessed the 5' RACE reads via MiXCR and lists one record per CDR3 protein. The sample consists of 250,000 to 300,000 distinct CDR3 sequences, about 19% of them appearing once. This clonotype was obtained from a male donor with ankylosing spondylitis or in good health (not recorded which). Sequencing was performed on blood, either unsorted or a sorted T cell fraction (not recorded which). The chain carries TRBV27 and TRBJ1-6; D is undetermined. The CDR3 sequence: CASSSTAYNSPLHF. CDR3 coding DNA: TGTGCCAGCAGCAGTACAGCCTATAATTCACCCCTCCACTTT.